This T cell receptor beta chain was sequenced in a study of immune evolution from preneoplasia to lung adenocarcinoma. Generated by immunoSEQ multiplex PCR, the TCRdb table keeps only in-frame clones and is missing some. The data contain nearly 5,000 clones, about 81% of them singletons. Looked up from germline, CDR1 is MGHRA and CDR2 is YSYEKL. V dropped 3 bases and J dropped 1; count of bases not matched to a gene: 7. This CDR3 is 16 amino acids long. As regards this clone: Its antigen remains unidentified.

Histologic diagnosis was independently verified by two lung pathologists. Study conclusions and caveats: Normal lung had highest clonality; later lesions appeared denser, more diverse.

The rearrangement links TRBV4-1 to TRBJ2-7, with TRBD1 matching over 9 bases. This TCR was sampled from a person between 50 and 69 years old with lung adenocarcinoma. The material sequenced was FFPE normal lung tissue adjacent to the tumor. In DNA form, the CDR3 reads TGCGCCAGCAGCCACCCCCGGGACAGGGAGTCCTACGAGCAGTACTTC. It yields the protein CASSHPRDRESYEQYF.